This T cell receptor (beta chain) was captured in a study of blood T cells in healthy people across ages. Study-level results: The lack of PBMC sorting stopped any conclusive naive versus antigen-experienced comparison.

In germline, CDR1 is MDHEN, CDR2 SYDVKM. V was pared by 8 bases and J by 5 bases, with 14 bases of the junction left unmatched. The CDR3 runs 15 residues. Using a J-beta primer mix together with a sample-barcoded 5' primer, a second PCR was run for roughly 6 to 12 cycles. Via MiXCR, TCRdb re-called the 5' RACE reads, giving one row per CDR3 protein. The sample records 1.5 million to 2 million distinct CDR3 sequences, roughly 30% being singletons. For this clonotype: No antigen is known for it.

Total RNA extraction produced at least 5.5 micrograms (per sample) for the study. V gene TRBV28 combines with J gene TRBJ2-7; 8 nucleotides agree with TRBD2. This clonotype originated in a woman in her twenties or thirties in good health. Sequenced sample: blood. DNA for the CDR3: TGTGCCAGCCTACAGGGAGTAGCGGGGAAGAACGAGCAGTACTTC. Its protein is CASLQGVAGKNEQYF.